The clone carrying this TCR beta chain was seen ten or more times. The data stem from a study of T cells in Graves' hyperthyroidism and ophthalmopathy. TCR beta CDR3 sequences were amplified from RNA transcripts. The HTBI set primed first-round TCR CDR3 RT-PCR. In TCRdb, the multiplex PCR reads were re-called with MiXCR into one record per CDR3 protein. The sample consists of some 140,000 distinct CDR3 sequences, about 20% of them appearing once. The TCR was taken from a woman aged 50 to 60 with Graves' hyperthyroidism that later progressed to Graves' ophthalmopathy. The sequenced sample was blood.

CDR3 sequence (DNA): TGTGCCAGCAGCCCCATGGGCGGTAGTAGCAATGAGCAGTTCTTC. Protein sequence: CASSPMGGSSNEQFF. The chain employs TRBV7-9 and TRBJ2-1; D is unresolved. Trimming shortened V by 5 bases and J by 6 bases, and 17 bases separated the two germline ends. Germline V gene sequence: CDR1 SEHNR, CDR2 FQNEAQ (reference sequence). The CDR3 has 15 residues.